The 29 T cell receptor beta chains below all came from one sample that was sequenced in a study of T cell changes during pregnancy in multiple sclerosis. Some clones are missing from TCRdb's copy, which holds only in-frame ones; the method was immunoSEQ multiplex PCR. The sample holds about 49,000 clones; 94% are singletons and the top ten take roughly 5.4%. The specimen was CD8+ T cells from peripheral blood mononuclear cells, collected before pregnancy. The receptor set was obtained from a female donor with multiple sclerosis, enrolled in a pregnancy study.

The rearrangement uses TRBV21-1 and TRBJ2-7; the table's D gene call, TRBD2, was not cross checked with the DNA. TRBV21-1 is designated a pseudogene. The CDR3 consists of 15 residues. CDR3 DNA: TGTGCCAGCAGCTCGGGGGGGGTTACCTCCTACGAGCAGTACTTC. It is translated as CASSSGGVTSYEQYF.

The chain uses TRBV5-6 and TRBJ1-2, with unresolved D. This CDR3 is built from 14 residues. Germline V lookup: CDR1 SGHDT, CDR2 YYEEEE. V lost 4 bases and J lost 4, with 14 bases in between. Here the CDR3 reads CASSTRGQVYGYTF. The CDR3 DNA reads as TGTGCCAGCAGCACCCGGGGTCAGGTCTATGGCTACACCTTC.

The chain recombines TRBV4-2 with TRBJ2-2, with a weak D call TRBD1 (5 bases). The CDR3 length is 14 residues. Germline CDR1 is LGHNA and CDR2 is YNFKEQ. V was cut by 4 bases and J by 3 bases, with 9 bases left in between. This chain's CDR3 is CASSRTRDTGELFF. DNA of the CDR3: TGTGCCAGCAGCCGAACCAGGGACACCGGGGAGCTGTTTTTT.

The chain couples TRBV5-1 to TRBJ2-3; TRBD2 matches at 9 bases. Germline V lookup: CDR1 SGHRS, CDR2 YFSETQ. V was clipped by 1 base and J by 1 base; unmatched bases: 7. This CDR3 spans 17 amino acids. The CDR3 loop is CASSLTQRTSGTDTQYF. CDR3 DNA sequence: TGCGCCAGCAGCTTGACACAACGGACTAGCGGCACAGATACGCAGTATTTT.

The V call is TRBV13, the J call TRBJ2-7, with 10 nucleotides matching TRBD2. CDR1 is PRHDT and CDR2 is FYEKMQ in the germline V gene (reference sequence). V trimming: 0 bases; J trimming: 3 bases; junction bases outside the gene matches: 5. The CDR3 spans 16 residues. The CDR3 sequence is CASSLGTSGQLYEQYF. As DNA, the CDR3 is TGTGCCAGCAGCTTAGGGACTAGCGGGCAGCTCTACGAGCAGTACTTC.

The chain joins TRBV4-1 to TRBJ1-1, with 7 bases identical to TRBD1. The V gene end was trimmed by 5 bases and the J gene end by 2 bases; junction bases not matched to a gene: 11. The CDR3 consists of 16 residues. Germline CDR1 reads MGHRA; CDR2 reads YSYEKL. The CDR3 DNA sequence: TGCGCCAGCAGCTTCGCCCGGGACAGAGAAAACACTGAAGCTTTCTTT. Residues: CASSFARDRENTEAFF.

The chain uses TRBV4-1 and TRBJ2-7; 8 positions match TRBD1. Per germline, CDR1 MGHRA and CDR2 YSYEKL. V dropped 0 bases and J dropped 3; count of bases not matched to a gene: 1. This CDR3 comprises 14 residues. CDR3 sequence: CASSQDGTGYEQYF. Written as DNA, the CDR3 is TGCGCCAGCAGCCAAGATGGGACAGGCTACGAGCAGTACTTC.

The CDR3: CASSPGGDTQYF. The CDR3 DNA reads TGCGCCAGCAGCCCAGGAGGAGATACGCAGTATTTT. The chain couples TRBV5-1 to TRBJ2-3; TRBD2 might be the D (5 bases). Germline CDR1 is SGHRS and CDR2 is YFSETQ. CDR3 length equals 12 residues. V was pared by 4 bases and J by 5 bases, with 8 bases between.

V usage is TRBV27 and J usage is TRBJ2-5, with a weak D call TRBD2 (6 bases). V shed 10 bases and J shed 4 bases, with 19 bases lying between them. This CDR3 contains 14 residues. From germline, CDR1 is MNHEY and CDR2 SMNVEV (reference sequence). This CDR3 reads CATARLGRGETQYF. For the CDR3, the DNA is TGTGCCACCGCTAGACTAGGCCGCGGAGAGACCCAGTACTTC.

The chain joins TRBV6-1 to TRBJ1-1; 9 bases agree with TRBD1. CDR3 size: 15 residues. Trimming removed 1 base from V and 10 bases from J; junction bases left unmatched: 10. Germline CDR1 is MNHNS and CDR2 is SASEGT. CDR3 DNA: TGTGCCAGCAGTGAAGGGGGACAGGGTGGGGACGCAGCTTTCTTT. The encoded protein is CASSEGGQGGDAAFF.

The rearrangement links TRBV27 to TRBJ2-7; no firm D call. Germline V CDR1 and CDR2: MNHEY, SMNVEV (reference sequence). This CDR3 is built from 14 residues. Trimming stripped 2 bases from V and 2 bases from J, with 10 bases between. The CDR3 nucleotides read TGTGCCAGCAGTTTAGGTGGCGGCACCTACGAGCAGTACTTC. Its protein is CASSLGGGTYEQYF.

The rearrangement joins TRBV29-1 to TRBJ2-5; 8 bases line up with TRBD2. The CDR3 runs 16 residues. Germline trimming cut 0 bases from V and 4 bases from J; bases unmatched to any gene: 10. Germline V gene data show CDR1 as SQVTM and CDR2 as ANQGSEA. CDR3 amino acids: CSVEEVASGSSETQYF. CDR3 in DNA: TGCAGCGTTGAAGAAGTGGCAAGCGGGAGTTCAGAGACCCAGTACTTC. Complete variable domain (other parts from reference TRBV29-1 and TRBJ2-5): SAVISQKPSRDICQRGTSLTIQCQVDSQVTMMFWYRQQPGQSLTLIATANQGSEATYESGFVIDKFPISRPNLTFSTLTVSNMSPEDSSIYLCSVEEVASGSSETQYFGPGTRLLVL.

The chain joins TRBV6-7 to TRBJ2-2; D is perhaps TRBD1 (6 bases). TRBV6-7 is labeled an ORF, and its function is uncertain. Trimming shortened V by 0 bases and J by 1 base, and 12 bases separated the two germline ends. This CDR3 is built from 17 residues. CDR3 region: CASSYSGLGGNTGELFF. CDR3 nucleotide sequence: TGTGCCAGCAGTTACTCGGGTCTAGGGGGGAACACCGGGGAGCTGTTTTTT.

The rearrangement links TRBV6-1 to TRBJ1-4; TRBD1 might be the D (5 bases). CDR3 length: 16 residues. Germline V gene data show CDR1 as MNHNS and CDR2 as SASEGT. Trimming took 4 bases from V and 0 from J, leaving 12 bases between them. The CDR3 is CASSAQGGPTNEKLFF. In nucleotides, the CDR3 is TGTGCCAGCAGTGCCCAGGGAGGGCCAACTAATGAAAAACTGTTTTTT.

V gene TRBV27 combines with J gene TRBJ2-7; D may be TRBD2 (6 bases). Germline lookup yields CDR1 MNHEY and CDR2 SMNVEV (reference sequence). The CDR3 has 13 residues. Trimming pared 3 bases from V and 3 bases from J, leaving 9 bases between. CDR3 coding DNA: TGTGCCAGCAGTTTGGCTAGCGACTACGAGCAGTACTTC. Translating gives CASSLASDYEQYF.

The CDR3, as DNA: TGTGCCAGCAGCGACCGGGACTTACAAGAGACCCAGTACTTC. It specifies CASSDRDLQETQYF. This chain links TRBV9 with TRBJ2-5; D is perhaps TRBD2 (6 bases). This CDR3 comprises 14 residues. The V gene's germline CDR1 is SGDLS and CDR2 YYNGEE. Trimming cost V 3 bases and J 2 bases, with 11 bases left between them.

This clone was picked up one time. V is TRBV29-1 and J is TRBJ2-6, with a weak D call TRBD1 (5 bases). Germline loops: CDR1 SQVTM, CDR2 ANQGSEA. The CDR3 is 14 amino acids. The V end lost 3 bases, the J end lost 4 bases, and 10 bases lay between the germline ends. Here the CDR3 reads CSVESGSGANVLTF. As DNA, the CDR3 is TGCAGCGTTGAGTCAGGGTCCGGGGCCAACGTCCTGACTTTC.

This chain uses TRBV5-5 with TRBJ1-5; a weak D match, TRBD1 (5 bases). V lost 3 bases to trimming and J lost 7 bases, with 14 bases between them. The CDR3 covers 14 residues. Germline loops: CDR1 SGHKS, CDR2 YYEKEE (reference sequence). The CDR3 DNA sequence: TGTGCCAGCAGCTGGGGCCCGGGCGACCAGCCCCAGCATTTT. This gives the protein CASSWGPGDQPQHF.

The chain links TRBV2 to TRBJ1-5; possibly TRBD1 for D (5 bases). CDR1 and CDR2 from the germline V gene are SNHLY and FYNNEI. V lost 6 bases and J lost 0, with 12 bases in between. CDR3 length: 15 residues. As DNA, the CDR3 is TGTGCCAGCAGGGTTACGACAGATAGCAATCAGCCCCAGCATTTT. Its protein product is CASRVTTDSNQPQHF. Drawing the rest from reference TRBV2 and TRBJ1-5, the complete variable domain is EPEVTQTPSHQVTQMGQEVILRCVPISNHLYFYWYRQILGQKVEFLVSFYNNEISEKSEIFDDQFSVERPDGSNFTLKIRSTKLEDSAMYFCASRVTTDSNQPQHFGDGTRLSIL.

The rearrangement joins TRBV28 to TRBJ2-3; 11 positions agree with TRBD2. CDR1 is MDHEN, CDR2 SYDVKM, per germline. The CDR3 totals 15 residues. The junction had 4 bases not matched to a gene; V was cut back by 2 bases and J by 6 bases. The CDR3 bases are TGTGCCAGCAGTTTAACTAGCGGGGGCCGGGATACGCAGTATTTT. Protein product: CASSLTSGGRDTQYF.

The chain has TRBV7-9 and TRBJ1-3; TRBD1 matches 7 bases. This CDR3 contains 16 residues. V lost 1 base to trimming and J lost 4 bases; unmatched junction nucleotides: 7. From germline, CDR1 is SEHNR and CDR2 FQNEAQ (reference sequence). The CDR3 sequence: CASSLVGTVGGNTIYF. The CDR3 coding sequence is TGTGCCAGCAGCTTAGTGGGGACAGTCGGCGGAAACACCATATATTTT.

The CDR3 coding sequence is TGTGCCATCAAAACGGGACAGACCTACGAGCAGTACTTC. Translating it yields CAIKTGQTYEQYF. This sequence joins TRBV10-3 and TRBJ2-7; 7 bases map to TRBD1. V trimming: 7 bases; J trimming: 2 bases; junction bases outside the gene matches: 5. Germline CDR1 ENHRY, CDR2 SYGVKD. The CDR3 spans 13 residues.

A remark on this clone: The junction departs from germline at one end; a sequencing error may be responsible. V gene TRBV14 combines with J gene TRBJ1-2; tentative D call: TRBD1 (5 bases). Germline assignment: CDR1 SGHDN and CDR2 FVKESK. The CDR3 runs 13 residues. CDR3 bases: TGTGCCAGCAGCCAAGACAGGGTTTATGGCTGCACCTTC. This sequence encodes CASSQDRVYGCTF.

The chain employs TRBV4-1 and TRBJ2-1; D is undetermined. CDR3 length: 15 amino acids. Germline V lookup: CDR1 MGHRA, CDR2 YSYEKL. Trimming took off 4 bases at V and 0 bases at J, with 10 bases between the two ends. The CDR3 nucleotides read TGCGCCAGCAGCCCTGACTTGAGCTCCTACAATGAGCAGTTCTTC. It is translated as CASSPDLSSYNEQFF.

The rearrangement uses TRBV5-4 and TRBJ1-1, with D maybe TRBD1 (6 bases). Trimming left V 5 bases short and J 2 bases short, with 19 bases between. The CDR3 contains 16 residues. Germline CDR1 is SGHNT and CDR2 is YYREEE (reference sequence). The CDR3 bases are TGTGCCAGCAGGCCCCCCGGGGGGCGGTTTAACACTGAAGCTTTCTTT. Protein product: CASRPPGGRFNTEAFF.

The V and J genes are TRBV28 and TRBJ2-2; 7 bases fit TRBD1. Germline V CDR1 and CDR2: MDHEN, SYDVKM. The CDR3 has 16 amino acids. V lost 3 bases to trimming and J lost 9 bases; unmatched junction nucleotides: 13. The CDR3: CASSFRTGERTRELFF. Here the CDR3 DNA reads TGTGCCAGCAGTTTCCGTACAGGGGAGAGAACCAGGGAGCTGTTTTTT.

This clone was recorded only once. The genes are TRBV5-5 and TRBJ1-2; D is uncertain. Germline-derived CDR1 and CDR2 are SGHKS and YYEKEE (reference sequence). There are 15 residues in the CDR3. The V end lost 6 bases, the J end lost 4 bases, and 19 bases lay between the germline ends. CDR3 bases: TGTGCCAGCACCACGATAGACCCGGGGTCCTATGGCTACACCTTC. Residues: CASTTIDPGSYGYTF.

This clone was observed once. The CDR3 sequence: CASSPTQASAGELFF. The CDR3 nucleotides are TGTGCCAGCAGCCCCACTCAGGCGTCCGCCGGGGAGCTGTTTTTT. The chain is built from TRBV9 and TRBJ2-2; D gene unclear. Germline V gene lookup returns CDR1 SGDLS and CDR2 YYNGEE. This CDR3 has 15 residues. V was cut by 4 bases and J by 6 bases, with 16 bases left in between.

V is TRBV7-9 and J is TRBJ2-7; 7 positions agree with TRBD1. The CDR3 extends over 16 amino acids. The germline V gene has CDR1 SEHNR and CDR2 FQNEAQ (reference sequence). The V gene end was trimmed by 5 bases and the J gene end by 6 bases; junction bases not matched to a gene: 16. DNA for the CDR3: TGTGCCAGCAGCCCACCCGACAGGGCATCGAGGGGCGAGCAGTACTTC. This sequence encodes CASSPPDRASRGEQYF.